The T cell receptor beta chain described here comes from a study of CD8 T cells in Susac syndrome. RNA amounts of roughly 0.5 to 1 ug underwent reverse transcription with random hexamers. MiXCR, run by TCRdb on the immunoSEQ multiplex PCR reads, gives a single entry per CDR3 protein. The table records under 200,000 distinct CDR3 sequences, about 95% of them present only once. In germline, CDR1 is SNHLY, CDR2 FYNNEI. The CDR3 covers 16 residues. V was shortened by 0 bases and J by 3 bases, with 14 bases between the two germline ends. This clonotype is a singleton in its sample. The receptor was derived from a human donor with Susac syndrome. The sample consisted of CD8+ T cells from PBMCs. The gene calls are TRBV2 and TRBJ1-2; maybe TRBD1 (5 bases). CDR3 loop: CASSEAVPGSYYGYTF. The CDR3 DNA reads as TGTGCCAGCAGTGAAGCGGTCCCAGGGAGTTACTATGGCTACACCTTC.